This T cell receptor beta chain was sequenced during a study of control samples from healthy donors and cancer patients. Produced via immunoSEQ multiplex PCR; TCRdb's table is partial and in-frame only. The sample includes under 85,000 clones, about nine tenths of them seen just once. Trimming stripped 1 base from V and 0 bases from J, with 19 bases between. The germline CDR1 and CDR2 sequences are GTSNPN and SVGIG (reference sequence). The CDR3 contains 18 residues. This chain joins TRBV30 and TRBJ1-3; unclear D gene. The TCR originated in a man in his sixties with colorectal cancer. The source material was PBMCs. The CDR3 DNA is TGTGCCTGGAGTGGGTCGCGGTCCAGTGATTACTCTGGAAACACCATATATTTT. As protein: CAWSGSRSSDYSGNTIYF.